The clone carrying this T cell receptor beta chain was detected only a few times. CD4+ cells underwent separation, giving CD45RA+ naive and CD45RA-negative memory subsets. This sample stems from a study of shared clonotypes between healthy human individuals. The method was immunoSEQ multiplex PCR; TCRdb's version includes in-frame clones alone and lacks a portion of them. The profile shows 2 million to 3 million clones, under 95% of them singletons. J was trimmed by 0 bases and V by 7 bases; bases with no gene match: 6. This CDR3 spans 14 amino acids. CDR1 and CDR2 (germline): SQVTM, ANQGSEA. What was sequenced was naive CD4+ T cells from PBMCs. Subset reported: CD45RA+ positively selected. V gene TRBV29-1 combines with J gene TRBJ1-3; TRBD1 matches at 7 bases. This sequence was found in a man aged 18 to 35 in good health. Some clones in this sample may be carry-over from other donors' samples. CDR3 loop: CSASGTASGNTIYF. The CDR3 region has the DNA TGCAGCGCCTCCGGGACAGCCTCTGGAAACACCATATATTTT.